This T cell receptor (beta chain) originates from a study of blood T cell repertoires in COVID-19. Across the whole study: T cells, B-cell-depleted T cells, or PBMCs supplied cDNA or gDNA.

The CDR3 loop spans 11 amino acids. V lost 4 bases and J 7 bases, leaving 7 bases between the germline ends. Germline V lookup: CDR1 SEHNR, CDR2 FQNEAQ (reference sequence). Enrolment of Seattle patients took place during active infection, and they were followed longitudinally. The authors' processing: Researchers report that nucleated cell counts were estimated from reference gene primer amplification. Assay used: immunoSEQ multiplex PCR; TCRdb lists only in-frame clones, some missing. The V and J calls and clone size were taken over from that table, and D and trimming were inferred from the DNA. The repertoire holds about 240,000 clones, with approximately 80% as singletons.

The TCR originated in a woman older than 75 with COVID-19, enrolled during active disease. V gene TRBV7-9 combines with J gene TRBJ1-2, with D tentatively TRBD1 (6 bases). Sequencing used peripheral blood. CDR3 in amino acids: CASSSGVGYTF. CDR3 in DNA: TGTGCCAGCAGCTCAGGGGTTGGCTACACCTTC.